Each of the 25 T cell receptor beta chains below was sequenced from the same sample in a study of CD8 T cells in ankylosing spondylitis. TCRdb reprocessed the 5' RACE reads via MiXCR and lists one record per CDR3 protein. Of 250,000 to 350,000 distinct CDR3 sequences listed, 20% are singletons. The sample was blood, either unsorted or a sorted T cell fraction (not recorded which). These receptors all come from a male donor with ankylosing spondylitis or in good health (not recorded which).

Written as DNA, the CDR3 is TGTGCCAGCAGCAGCCGGACCAAAGAGACCCAGTACTTC. Residues: CASSSRTKETQYF. This rearrangement joins TRBV11-2 to TRBJ2-5; D is uncertain. The CDR3 is made up of 13 amino acids. CDR1 is SGHAT and CDR2 is FQNNGV in the germline V gene. The V and J ends lost 5 bases and 3 bases respectively, with 10 bases between them.

This clonotype has just a few counts. The chain carries TRBV25-1 and TRBJ2-2; D is unclear. The V gene's germline CDR1 is MGHDK and CDR2 SYGVNS. The V end lost 1 base, the J end lost 7 bases, and 4 bases lay between the germline ends. The CDR3 has 12 amino acids. As DNA, the CDR3 is TGTGCCAGCAGTGAATGGGTCGGGGAGCTGTTTTTT. This codes for CASSEWVGELFF.

V is TRBV25-1 and J is TRBJ2-5; perhaps TRBD1 as D (5 bases). The germline gives CDR1 MGHDK, CDR2 SYGVNS. This CDR3 has 14 residues. V dropped 3 bases and J dropped 4 bases, with 12 bases sitting between them. CDR3 bases: TGTGCCAGCAGTGACTGGGGCCACCGAGAGACCCAGTACTTC. It encodes CASSDWGHRETQYF.

This clonotype occurred once. The chain uses TRBV29-1 and TRBJ1-2, with D hard to call. This CDR3 has 13 residues. The germline V and J ends were trimmed by 4 bases and 6 bases, with 15 bases remaining between them. Germline values: CDR1 SQVTM, CDR2 ANQGSEA. The CDR3: CSVAGAVGDGYTF. The CDR3 DNA is TGCAGCGTTGCAGGCGCCGTGGGCGATGGCTACACCTTC.

V usage is TRBV7-3 and J usage is TRBJ1-2; 9 positions match TRBD1. V shed 4 bases and J 8 bases; nucleotides not matched to a gene: 5. From germline, CDR1 is SGHTA and CDR2 FQGTGA. The CDR3 spans 13 residues. CDR3 sequence (DNA): TGTGCCAGCAGCTCCGGGACAGGGATCGGCTACACCTTC. Translated, it gives CASSSGTGIGYTF.

J is TRBJ2-1 and V is TRBV20-1; TRBD1 or TRBD2 may be the D gene (6 bases each). V gave up 1 base and J gave up 5 bases, with 15 bases separating them. The germline gives CDR1 DFQATT, CDR2 SNEGSKA (reference sequence). The CDR3 is 15 residues long. The CDR3 nucleotides read TGCAGTGCTAGAGGTAGAGGGGGGAAAAACAATGAGCAGTTCTTC. This sequence encodes CSARGRGGKNNEQFF.

This clonotype appeared a few times. The genes are TRBV12-3 or TRBV12-4 and TRBJ2-5; 11 nucleotides match TRBD2. The CDR3 totals 17 residues. V was pared by 6 bases and J by 0 bases, with 9 bases of the junction left unmatched. The CDR3 DNA reads as TGTGCCAGCAGCCCCGGTCTTAGCGGGAGGGACCAAGAGACCCAGTACTTC. The encoded protein is CASSPGLSGRDQETQYF.

V and J are TRBV29-1 and TRBJ1-1, with D unresolved. V lost 5 bases to trimming and J lost 2 bases, with 12 bases between them. This CDR3 is built from 13 residues. Germline loops: CDR1 SQVTM, CDR2 ANQGSEA. The CDR3 loop is CSVLLLGNTEAFF. CDR3 coding DNA: TGCAGCGTTCTCTTGCTCGGAAACACTGAAGCTTTCTTT.

This clonotype came up a few times. The rearrangement joins TRBV12-3 or TRBV12-4 to TRBJ2-2, with TRBD1 matching 7 bases. The CDR3 length is 15 residues. V shed 5 bases, J shed 5 bases, and the junction held 8 bases outside the gene matches. As DNA, the CDR3 is TGTGCCAGCAGTCCAACAGGGGTAGGAACCGGGGAGCTGTTTTTT. This translates into CASSPTGVGTGELFF.

V gene TRBV12-3 or TRBV12-4 combines with J gene TRBJ1-1; 9 nucleotides line up with TRBD1. This CDR3 spans 15 amino acids. V lost 7 bases to trimming and J lost 1 base; unmatched junction nucleotides: 7. CDR3 region: CASNPQGATNTEAFF. Written as DNA, the CDR3 is TGTGCCAGCAATCCACAGGGGGCAACGAACACTGAAGCTTTCTTT.

This clonotype was counted a few times. The V gene is TRBV20-1, the J gene TRBJ2-1, with 11 bases fitting TRBD2. Trimming removed 7 bases from V and 8 bases from J; junction bases left unmatched: 10. The CDR3 runs 14 residues. The germline gives CDR1 DFQATT, CDR2 SNEGSKA (reference sequence). CDR3 bases: TGCAGTGTTAAGACTAGCGGGAAGGACGATGAGCAGTTCTTC. Residues: CSVKTSGKDDEQFF.

The chain recombines TRBV7-3 with TRBJ2-1; 11 nucleotides agree with TRBD2. Germline assignment: CDR1 SGHTA and CDR2 FQGTGA. The ends lost 5 bases at V and 7 bases at J; junction bases unmatched: 10. The CDR3 runs to 16 residues. CDR3 region: CASSKIAGGPRNEQFF. The CDR3 region has the DNA TGTGCCAGCAGCAAAATAGCGGGGGGGCCAAGGAATGAGCAGTTCTTC.

As DNA, the CDR3 is TGTGCCAGCAGCTTAGGTAGCGGGGGGTCGCAAGAGACCCAGTACTTC. It translates to CASSLGSGGSQETQYF. The chain carries TRBV7-9 and TRBJ2-5, with 10 bases identical to TRBD2. Germline trimming cut 1 base from V and 2 bases from J; bases unmatched to any gene: 4. Germline V CDR1 and CDR2: SEHNR, FQNEAQ (reference sequence). This CDR3 comprises 16 residues.

This clonotype was counted between two and nine times. V gene TRBV20-1 combines with J gene TRBJ1-2; D gene ambiguous. CDR1 and CDR2 (germline): DFQATT, SNEGSKA (reference sequence). The CDR3 contains 13 residues. The ends were cut back, 3 bases at V and 1 base at J, with 9 bases in the middle. Here the CDR3 reads CSASASNNYGYTF. Here the CDR3 DNA reads TGCAGTGCTAGCGCCTCGAATAACTATGGCTACACCTTC.

The chain has TRBV7-2 and TRBJ2-3, with a tentative D call TRBD2 (6 bases). The germline V gene has CDR1 SGHTA and CDR2 FQGNSA. Trimming pared 3 bases from V and 6 bases from J, leaving 16 bases between. CDR3 length equals 15 residues. The CDR3 coding sequence is TGTGCCAGCAGCTTTCGCGGCGGGGCTTGGGATACGCAGTATTTT. Amino acid sequence: CASSFRGGAWDTQYF.

V and J are TRBV7-3 and TRBJ2-3; D may match TRBD1 or TRBD2 (5 bases each). This CDR3 comprises 15 residues. The V end lost 6 bases, the J end lost 2 bases, and 15 bases lay between the germline ends. Germline V gene data show CDR1 as SGHTA and CDR2 as FQGTGA. The CDR3 coding sequence is TGTGCCAGCAGAGAAGGGGACCGGGACACAGATACGCAGTATTTT. Its protein is CASREGDRDTDTQYF. Full variable domain (missing parts from reference TRBV7-3 and TRBJ2-3): GAGVSQTPSNKVTEKGKYVELRCDPISGHTALYWYRQSLGQGPEFLIYFQGTGAADDSGLPNDRFFAVRPEGSVSTLKIQRTERGDSAVYLCASREGDRDTDTQYFGPGTRLTVL.

This clonotype came up a few times. The genes are TRBV4-2 and TRBJ1-2; D unresolved. Trimming took off 0 bases at V and 0 bases at J, with 8 bases between the two ends. The CDR3 contains 15 residues. The germline gives CDR1 LGHNA, CDR2 YNFKEQ. The CDR3 region is CASSQETTTNYGYTF. As DNA, the CDR3 is TGTGCCAGCAGCCAAGAAACCACTACTAACTATGGCTACACCTTC.

The rearrangement links TRBV5-1 to TRBJ1-4; D gene unclear. Germline CDR1 SGHRS, CDR2 YFSETQ. Deletions cut 1 base from V and 5 bases from J, with 12 bases between. The CDR3 totals 15 residues. The CDR3 sequence: CASSLSGVPNEKLFF. CDR3 sequence (DNA): TGCGCCAGCAGCTTGAGTGGGGTTCCGAATGAAAAACTGTTTTTT. Using reference TRBV5-1 and TRBJ1-4 for the parts outside the CDR3, the full variable domain is KAGVTQTPRYLIKTRGQQVTLSCSPISGHRSVSWYQQTPGQGLQFLFEYFSETQRNKGNFPGRFSGRQFSNSRSEMNVSTLELGDSALYLCASSLSGVPNEKLFFGSGTQLSVL.

The chain recombines TRBV10-1 with TRBJ2-7; D gene uncertain. Per the germline V gene, CDR1 is WNHNN and CDR2 is SYGVQD (reference sequence). This CDR3 is 8 amino acids long. The CDR3 bases are TGCGCCAAATACGAGCAGTGCGTC. It encodes CAKYEQCV.

This clonotype was counted only a few times. The chain uses TRBV20-1 and TRBJ1-2; TRBD1 might be the D (6 bases). CDR1 and CDR2 (germline): DFQATT, SNEGSKA (reference sequence). This CDR3 contains 16 residues. The V end lost 3 bases, the J end lost 4 bases, and 21 bases lay between the germline ends. The CDR3 spells CSASRGEEGDLYGYTF. The CDR3 DNA follows: TGCAGTGCTAGTCGCGGGGAGGAGGGGGACCTCTATGGCTACACCTTC.

This chain connects TRBV9 to TRBJ2-1, with 7 bases matching TRBD2. The CDR3 runs 18 residues. Germline CDR1 and CDR2: SGDLS and YYNGEE. The V gene end was trimmed by 0 bases and the J gene end by 3 bases; junction bases not matched to a gene: 12. The CDR3 region has the DNA TGTGCCAGCAGCGTAGAGGGAGGGTTAAGTCGGTTCTACAATGAGCAGTTCTTC. Amino acid sequence: CASSVEGGLSRFYNEQFF.

This clonotype was counted between two and nine times. The chain combines TRBV30 with TRBJ2-2; 10 bases align to TRBD1. J was trimmed by 3 bases and V by 1 base; bases with no gene match: 5. The CDR3 runs 16 residues. Germline lookup yields CDR1 GTSNPN and CDR2 SVGIG (reference sequence). CDR3 loop: CAWSDRDRGDTGELFF. For the CDR3, the DNA is TGTGCCTGGAGTGATAGGGACAGGGGTGACACCGGGGAGCTGTTTTTT.

The sample holds many counts of this clonotype. The rearrangement uses TRBV12-3 or TRBV12-4 and TRBJ2-2; 7 bases are a match to TRBD1. The CDR3 sequence is 16 residues long. V shed 6 bases, J shed 6 bases, and the junction held 13 bases outside the gene matches. DNA for the CDR3: TGTGCCAGCAGCTCCACCACAGGGGCTGTATCCGGGGAGCTGTTTTTT. This encodes CASSSTTGAVSGELFF.

The table lists this clonotype with a few counts. The rearrangement joins TRBV5-1 to TRBJ1-1, with D perhaps TRBD1 (6 bases). This CDR3 contains 15 residues. From germline, CDR1 is SGHRS and CDR2 YFSETQ. V was pared by 4 bases and J by 1 base, with 14 bases between. CDR3 DNA sequence: TGCGCCAGCAGCCCACAGGGAAGGGGGAACACTGAAGCTTTCTTT. As protein: CASSPQGRGNTEAFF. Full variable domain (outside the CDR3, taken from reference TRBV5-1 and TRBJ1-1): KAGVTQTPRYLIKTRGQQVTLSCSPISGHRSVSWYQQTPGQGLQFLFEYFSETQRNKGNFPGRFSGRQFSNSRSEMNVSTLELGDSALYLCASSPQGRGNTEAFFGQGTRLTVV.

By frequency in the sample, this clonotype is medium-sized (0.01 to 0.1%). This chain connects TRBV27 to TRBJ1-5; 8 nucleotides align to TRBD1. V shed 1 base and J 5 bases; nucleotides not matched to a gene: 7. Looked up from germline, CDR1 is MNHEY and CDR2 is SMNVEV (reference sequence). There are 16 residues in the CDR3. The CDR3, as DNA: TGTGCCAGCAGTTTATACCCCGGACAGGGACATCAGCCCCAGCATTTT. This gives the protein CASSLYPGQGHQPQHF.